This TCR beta chain was identified in a study of blood T cell repertoires in COVID-19. Study details: Italy, Spain and the United States were the sources of the convalescent and acute COVID-19 samples. From T cells, B-cell-depleted T cells, or PBMCs came the material, which was cDNA or gDNA.

Trimming at V came to 5 bases and at J to 4 bases, leaving 12 bases not matched to a gene. The CDR3 totals 17 residues. Germline CDR1 is PRHDT and CDR2 is FYEKMQ (reference sequence). Original processing methods: Nucleated cell number was recorded as an estimate derived from reference gene primer amplification. Here immunoSEQ multiplex PCR was the method, and the copy in TCRdb shows in-frame clones only, minus some. The D gene and trimming were derived from the DNA, and the V and J assignments and clone size from that table. The data hold approximately 150,000 clones, with 85% to 90% observed a single time. This clone has a single count.

This rearrangement joins TRBV13 to TRBJ1-1; 11 bases agree with TRBD1. Sequencing was performed on peripheral blood. The sequence was collected from an older woman with acute or convalescent COVID-19. This chain's CDR3 is CASSDLGQGARGTEAFF. DNA of the CDR3: TGTGCCAGCAGCGACCTAGGACAGGGGGCTCGTGGCACTGAAGCTTTCTTT. Supplemented by reference TRBV13 and TRBJ1-1, the full variable domain reads AAGVIQSPRHLIKEKRETATLKCYPIPRHDTVYWYQQGPGQDPQFLISFYEKMQSDKGSIPDRFSAQQFSDYHSELNMSSLELGDSALYFCASSDLGQGARGTEAFFGQGTRLTVV.